The rows below give T cell receptor beta chains drawn from one sample of a study of blood T cell repertoires in COVID-19. Clones were read by immunoSEQ multiplex PCR, and TCRdb kept only the in-frame ones, dropping some. The sample records around 150,000 clones, roughly nine tenths being singletons. Sequencing was performed on peripheral blood. These receptors came from a man in his 60s with acute or convalescent COVID-19. Both conserved end residues are part of each CDR3. Each record gives: V gene, D gene, clone size, J gene, CDR3 DNA, CDR3 protein. A D gene is named only where the DNA matches it firmly. Clone size, where shown, is once, few, many, or a class for clones that have expanded.

>TRBV6-6|TRBD2|-|TRBJ2-7
TGTGCCAGCAGTCCCTGGAGCAGCGGGGGATTTTCCTACGAGCAGTACTTC
CASSPWSSGGFSYEQYF
>TRBV5-4|-|-|TRBJ1-3
TGTGCCAGCAGCTTCCAGGGCTCTGGAAACACCATATATTTT
CASSFQGSGNTIYF
>TRBV27|-|-|TRBJ2-3
TGTGCCAGCAGTTCTACTAGTCCGGATACGCAGTATTTT
CASSSTSPDTQYF
>TRBV15|TRBD1|few|TRBJ1-4
TGTGCCACCAGCAGAGGACAGGGTGTCGGTGAAAAACTGTTTTTT
CATSRGQGVGEKLFF
>TRBV10-2|-|-|TRBJ1-2
TGCGCCAGCAGTGAGTCGGGGCGGAACTATGGCTACACCTTC
CASSESGRNYGYTF
>TRBV7-9|-|-|TRBJ1-1
TGTGCCAGCAGCAGGTCGGGAAACATGAACACTGAAGCTTTCTTT
CASSRSGNMNTEAFF
>TRBV7-6|-|once|TRBJ1-6
TGTGCCAGCAGCACAGGGTGGGGGAATTCACCCCTCCACTTT
CASSTGWGNSPLHF
>TRBV7-2|-|once|TRBJ2-4
TGTGCCAGCAGCTTAGGACCTGGCGGAAACATTCAGTACTTC
CASSLGPGGNIQYF
>TRBV28|TRBD2|-|TRBJ2-3
TGTGCCAGCATCGACGCGGCTAGCGGCAAAAGGGATACGCAGTATTTT
CASIDAASGKRDTQYF
>TRBV9|-|once|TRBJ1-3
TGTGCCAGCAGCGTAGAGGACACCGGTGGAAACACCATATATTTT
CASSVEDTGGNTIYF
>TRBV27|TRBD1|-|TRBJ1-1
TGTGCCAGCAGTTCCTGGACAGGGCGAACTGAAGCTTTCTTT
CASSSWTGRTEAFF
>TRBV18|-|-|TRBJ2-3
TGTGCCAGCTCACCACTCCAGAGGGCAGATACGCAGTATTTT
CASSPLQRADTQYF
>TRBV9|-|-|TRBJ2-3
TGTGCCAGCAGCGCGCCTTCCCCGAGGTCCGATACGCAGTATTTT
CASSAPSPRSDTQYF
>TRBV24-1|-|-|TRBJ2-3
TGTGCCACCAGTGATCTACAGGGAGATACGCAGTATTTT
CATSDLQGDTQYF
>TRBV5-1|TRBD2|-|TRBJ2-7
TGCGCCAGCAGCAGGACTAGCGGGGGGGCACAAGAGCAGTACTTC
CASSRTSGGAQEQYF
>TRBV7-8|TRBD1|-|TRBJ1-3
TGTGCCAGCAGCTTAATGACAGGGACCGGAAACACCATATATTTT
CASSLMTGTGNTIYF
>TRBV2|-|-|TRBJ2-2
TGTGCCAGCAGCGGAATCGGGGTGGAAGGGGAGCTGTTTTTT
CASSGIGVEGELFF
>TRBV23-1|-|-|TRBJ1-2
TGCGCCAGCAGTCAATCGCTAGCAGGAACGCGAGGCTACACCTTC
CASSQSLAGTRGYTF
>TRBV4-3|-|-|TRBJ1-2
TGCGCCAGCAGCCAAGAATTAGCGCTCGACTATGGCTACACCTTC
CASSQELALDYGYTF
>TRBV5-8|TRBD2|-|TRBJ2-1
TGTGCCAGCAGCATAGGACTAGCGGCCTACAATGAGCAGTTCTTC
CASSIGLAAYNEQFF
>TRBV3-1/TRBV3-2|-|-|TRBJ1-6
TGTGCCAGCAGCCAAGGAGTGGTTGGAGGGGTTAATTCACCCCTCCACTTT
CASSQGVVGGVNSPLHF
>TRBV4-2|-|-|TRBJ2-3
TGTGCCAGCAGCCAAGTTAGGCTCGGAATTAAAGGGGACACAGATACGCAGTATTTT
CASSQVRLGIKGDTDTQYF
>TRBV6-4|TRBD1|-|TRBJ2-1
TGTGCCACCCAGGGACAGGTAAATGGGAATGAGCAGTTCTTC
CATQGQVNGNEQFF
>TRBV6-4|-|-|TRBJ1-2
TGTGCCAGCGAAACTCCCCCTGACCGGGTTAGCTATGGCTACACCTTC
CASETPPDRVSYGYTF
>TRBV6-6|-|-|TRBJ2-7
TGTGCCAGCAGTTACTCTGGGGCTGGGTCCTACGAGCAGTACTTC
CASSYSGAGSYEQYF
>TRBV23-1|TRBD1|-|TRBJ2-3
TGCGCCAGCAATTTTTGGGACAGCCTCACGGCTACGCAGTATTTT
CASNFWDSLTATQYF
>TRBV6-6|TRBD1|-|TRBJ2-7
TGTGCCGCAGGCAAAGGGACAGGGGGAAGCTCCTACGAGCAGTACTTC
CAAGKGTGGSSYEQYF
>TRBV2|-|-|TRBJ2-2
TGTGCCAGCAGTGAATACGGGATGGGCACCGGGGAGCTGTTTTTT
CASSEYGMGTGELFF
>TRBV27|TRBD1|-|TRBJ1-5
TGTGCCAGCAGCCGGGACAGGGATAGCAATCAGCCCCAGCATTTT
CASSRDRDSNQPQHF
>TRBV7-9|TRBD2|-|TRBJ2-2
TGTGCCAGCAGCTTAGAAGCGGGATACACCGGGGAGCTGTTTTTT
CASSLEAGYTGELFF
>TRBV2|-|-|TRBJ1-1
TGTGCCAGCGAAGCACAGGGCGTCTGGGAAGCTTTCTTT
CASEAQGVWEAFF
>TRBV19|-|-|TRBJ1-1
TGTGCCAGTAGTATAGTAGGAGGGGTGAACACTGAAGCTTTCTTT
CASSIVGGVNTEAFF
>TRBV6-6|-|-|TRBJ2-2
TGTGCCACTGAAGACAGAAACACCGGGGAGCTGTTTTTT
CATEDRNTGELFF
>TRBV21-1|-|-|TRBJ2-7
TGTGCCAGCACCAGGGGCCTAAGGGGCGAGCAGTACTTC
CASTRGLRGEQYF
>TRBV29-1|-|-|TRBJ2-1
TGCAGCGTTGAACCATCTTTGGGCGAGCAGTTCTTC
CSVEPSLGEQFF
>TRBV11-2|TRBD1|-|TRBJ2-7
TGTGCCAGCAGCTTAGATTCATCCGGGACAGTCACGTACGAGCAGTACTTC
CASSLDSSGTVTYEQYF
>TRBV6-5|-|-|TRBJ1-5
TGTGCCCTAAGCGGGTTATATAGCAATCAGCCCCAGCATTTT
CALSGLYSNQPQHF
>TRBV5-8|TRBD1|-|TRBJ1-3
TGTGCCAGCAGCACGGACAGGGCTTTCTCTGGAAACACCATATATTTT
CASSTDRAFSGNTIYF
>TRBV3-1/TRBV3-2|-|-|TRBJ1-5
TGTGCCAGCAGTCTCCCCGGGAGTCAGCCCCAGCATTTT
CASSLPGSQPQHF
>TRBV6-2/TRBV6-3|-|-|TRBJ2-3
TGTGCCAGCAGACCTCTCCCCTACACAGATACGCAGTATTTT
CASRPLPYTDTQYF
>TRBV4-2|TRBD2|-|TRBJ2-1
TGTGCCAGCAGCCAAGATGCCGGGACTAGCGGGAGCTCCTACAATGAGCAGTTCTTC
CASSQDAGTSGSSYNEQFF
>TRBV6-1|-|-|TRBJ1-6
TGTGCCAGCAGTGAAACGAGGAATTCACCCCTCCACTTT
CASSETRNSPLHF
>TRBV3-1/TRBV3-2|TRBD2|-|TRBJ2-1
TGTGCCAGCAGCCTGGCGGGGGGTGAATACAATGAGCAGTTCTTC
CASSLAGGEYNEQFF
>TRBV6-5|-|once|TRBJ1-5
TGTGCCAGCGTAACGAACGGACTGGGGAGTCAGCCCCAGCATTTT
CASVTNGLGSQPQHF
>TRBV30|-|-|TRBJ1-1
TGTGCCTGGTCGGGAGTAGAGGTGAACACTGAAGCTTTCTTT
CAWSGVEVNTEAFF
>TRBV29-1|-|-|TRBJ2-2
TGCAGCGTCGGGGACACCGGGGAGCTGTTTTTT
CSVGDTGELFF
>TRBV7-9|TRBD1|once|TRBJ1-5
TGTGCCAGCAGCCCAGCAGGGGGGATACAGCCCCAGCATTTT
CASSPAGGIQPQHF
>TRBV6-5|-|-|TRBJ2-5
TGTGCCAGCAGTTCCAACCTTGGGGGGGAGACCCAGTACTTC
CASSSNLGGETQYF
>TRBV20-1|TRBD2|few|TRBJ2-1
TGCAGTGCTCGTGCTCGGACTAGCGGGTTGAATGAGCAGTTCTTC
CSARARTSGLNEQFF
>TRBV15|-|-|TRBJ1-1
TGTGCCACCAGCAAAGGACAGTGGACTGAAGCTTTCTTT
CATSKGQWTEAFF
>TRBV10-3|TRBD1|-|TRBJ2-7
TGTGCCATCAGGGAGGGACAGGGTCTTAGCGAGCAGTACTTC
CAIREGQGLSEQYF
>TRBV4-1|-|-|TRBJ1-5
TGCGCCAGCAGCCGAGGTGCCGCGGGCAATCAGCCCCAGCATTTT
CASSRGAAGNQPQHF
>TRBV24-1|-|-|TRBJ2-1
TGTGCCACCAGTGAAAAGGGGCTGGGTTCACATGAGCAGTTCTTC
CATSEKGLGSHEQFF
>TRBV12-3/TRBV12-4|-|-|TRBJ2-3
TGTGCCAGCAGGGGTCCAGGGGATACGCAGTATTTT
CASRGPGDTQYF
>TRBV7-8|TRBD1|once|TRBJ2-3
TGTGCCAGCAGCTTAGCCCCCGGGACAGGAGCCACAGATACGCAGTATTTT
CASSLAPGTGATDTQYF
>TRBV6-2/TRBV6-3|TRBD2|once|TRBJ2-3
TGTGCCAGCAGTTACTCGTCGAAGCGGGGGAGCACAGATACGCAGTATTTT
CASSYSSKRGSTDTQYF
>TRBV6-2/TRBV6-3|-|-|TRBJ1-5
TGTGCCAGCAGTCCAAATTGGGGGCAGGGGTTCCGACCCCAGCATTTT
CASSPNWGQGFRPQHF